This T cell receptor beta chain comes out of a study of T cell clonality in common variable immunodeficiency (dated by TCRdb to 2013 to 2016). Here is what the overall study found, with its caveats: Correlations between repertoire features and clinical complications were limited by patient heterogeneity within the CVID cohort. CVID TCRbeta sequences were reported to have fewer deletions and N-nucleotide insertions and to lack highly modified clones with 13 or more V deletions. According to the authors, finding the cause of the higher clonality in CVID would require sequencing the repertoires of T cell subpopulations. TCRbeta clonality was higher in CVID subjects than in healthy controls (t-test p = 0.018), and the increase was most characteristic of about a third of subjects. Even though DNA input was the same, control samples had an average of about 80,000 unique sequences each, compared with some 32,000 in CVID samples. Healthy controls shared more TCRbeta clones with each other than CVID subjects shared among themselves (p < 0.0001).

Predominantly Caucasian heritage was noted among both the CVID patients and the healthy controls. Heparinized peripheral whole blood samples of about 4.5 to 8.5 ml were obtained from each donor. Genomic DNA from adults with common variable immune deficiency (CVID) and from healthy adult controls was used to sequence TCRbeta CDR3 repertoires. The control group comprised some 22 healthy adult volunteers, about twelve female and approximately 10 male, aged about 23 to 75 years with a mean age of around 37. Diluted blood was subjected to density centrifugation over Hypaque 1077 or Ficoll-Paque for isolation of peripheral blood mononuclear cells. Genomic DNA was extracted from unsorted mononuclear cells by Qiagen column purification or by a centrifugation-based method. There are many counts of this clone. Its antigen target is currently unknown. The read gets to within 3 residues of the CDR3 end, and the germline J gene fills in the rest.

CVID samples and control samples contributed equivalent amounts of genomic DNA as sequencing input. For every sample, a 60 bp segment covering the rearranged TCRbeta CDR3 region was amplified and then sequenced. The immunoSEQ assay, a bias-corrected multiplex PCR combined with high-throughput sequencing, was used to amplify TCRbeta. Per the authors' processing: Each unique nucleotide sequence was treated as a clone and annotated with V, D and J genes, copy number and frequency. Sequences were labeled productive if in frame, and non-productive if out of frame or containing stop codons. As previously described, Shannon's entropy was used to calculate clonality. Mean CDR3 Kyte-Doolittle hydropathy was derived from the predicted amino acid sequences of productive clones. Hierarchical clustering of scaled V gene usage was performed with the R hclust function using Manhattan distance and complete linkage. Sharing of clones by CDR3 amino acid sequence was evaluated by resampling 12 repertoires per group over 100 rounds. Repertoires were searched for approximately 70 published EBV-specific and 245 published CMV-specific TCRbeta sequences. A couple of CVID samples that yielded fewer than 10,000 sequences were excluded from the analysis, so 35 to 50 CVID repertoires were retained. TCRdb obtained this table from immuneACCESS and retained in-frame rearrangements with V and J assigned. These tables miss some clones; where compared with another copy, unresolved V genes account for less than half of the shortfall, and the remainder is unexplained. The DNA gave D and trimming, while V, J and clone size come from that table. The data for this sample show 25,000 to 35,000 clones, each detected more than once. Of the sample, approximately 3.9% falls within the top ten clones.

V was cut back by 3 bases and J by 5 bases, leaving a gap of 7 bases between them. The germline V gene specifies MNHNS as CDR1 and SASEGT as CDR2. The CDR3 sequence holds 13 residues, the cysteine and phenylalanine included. Of the CDR3's DNA, 30 bases were read; they are in frame from base 1. The V and J genes are TRBV6-1 and TRBJ2-2, with a tentative D gene TRBD2 over 6 matching bases. The sequenced material came from peripheral blood mononuclear cells. The TCR sequence derives from a person aged 18-70 years in good health. The CDR3 protein: CASSDRGTGELFF. The sequenced CDR3 bases are TGTGCCAGCAGTGATCGGGGGACCGGGGAG.